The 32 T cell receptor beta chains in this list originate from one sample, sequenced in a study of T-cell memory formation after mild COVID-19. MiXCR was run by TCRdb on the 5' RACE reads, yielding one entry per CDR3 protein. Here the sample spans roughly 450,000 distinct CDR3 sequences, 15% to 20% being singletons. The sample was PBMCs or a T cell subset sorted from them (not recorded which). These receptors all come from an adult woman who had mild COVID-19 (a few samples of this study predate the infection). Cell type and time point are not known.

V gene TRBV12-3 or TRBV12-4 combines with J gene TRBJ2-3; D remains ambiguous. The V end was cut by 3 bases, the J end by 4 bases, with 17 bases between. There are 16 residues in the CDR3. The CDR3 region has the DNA TGTGCCAGCAGTTTTGGCTTTGCCCACGGGCCAGATACGCAGTATTTT. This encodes CASSFGFAHGPDTQYF.

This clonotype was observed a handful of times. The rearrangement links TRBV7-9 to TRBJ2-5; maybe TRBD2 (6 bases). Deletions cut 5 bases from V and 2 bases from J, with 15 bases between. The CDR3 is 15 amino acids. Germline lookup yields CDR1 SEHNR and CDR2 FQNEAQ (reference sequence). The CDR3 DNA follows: TGTGCCAGCAGCCCGGAGAGGGGACTTCAAGAGACCCAGTACTTC. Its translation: CASSPERGLQETQYF.

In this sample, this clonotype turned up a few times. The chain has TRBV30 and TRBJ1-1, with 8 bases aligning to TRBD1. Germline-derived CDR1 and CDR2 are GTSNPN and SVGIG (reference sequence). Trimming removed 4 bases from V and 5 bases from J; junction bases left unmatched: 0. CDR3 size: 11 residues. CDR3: CAWNRGTEAFF. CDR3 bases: TGTGCCTGGAACAGGGGGACTGAAGCTTTCTTT. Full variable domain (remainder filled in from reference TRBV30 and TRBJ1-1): SQTIHQWPATLVQPVGSPLSLECTVEGTSNPNLYWYRQAAGRGLQLLFYSVGIGQISSEVPQNLSASRPQDRQFILSSKKLLLSDSGFYLCAWNRGTEAFFGQGTRLTVV.

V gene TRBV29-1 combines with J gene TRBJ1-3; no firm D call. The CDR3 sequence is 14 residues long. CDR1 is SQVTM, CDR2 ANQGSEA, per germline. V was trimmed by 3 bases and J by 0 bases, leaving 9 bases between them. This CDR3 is CSVDLGGSGNTIYF. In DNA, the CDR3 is TGCAGCGTTGACCTTGGAGGCTCTGGAAACACCATATATTTT.

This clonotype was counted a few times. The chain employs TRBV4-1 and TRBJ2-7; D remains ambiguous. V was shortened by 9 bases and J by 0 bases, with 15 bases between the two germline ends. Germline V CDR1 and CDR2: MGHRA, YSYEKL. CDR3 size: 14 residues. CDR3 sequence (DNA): TGCGCCAGTGCTGCGTCGGTGGGCTCCTACGAGCAGTACTTC. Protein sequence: CASAASVGSYEQYF.

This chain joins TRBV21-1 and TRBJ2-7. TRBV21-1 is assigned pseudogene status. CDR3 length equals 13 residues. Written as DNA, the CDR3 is TGTGCCAGCAGCACTGATAACACCTACGAGCAGTACTTC. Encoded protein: CASSTDNTYEQYF.

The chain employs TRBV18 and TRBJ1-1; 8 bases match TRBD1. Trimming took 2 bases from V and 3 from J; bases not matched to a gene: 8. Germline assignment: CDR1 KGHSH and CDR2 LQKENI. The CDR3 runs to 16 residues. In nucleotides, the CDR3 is TGTGCCAGCTCACCAGGACAGGGCTCTTGGCACACTGAAGCTTTCTTT. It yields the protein CASSPGQGSWHTEAFF.

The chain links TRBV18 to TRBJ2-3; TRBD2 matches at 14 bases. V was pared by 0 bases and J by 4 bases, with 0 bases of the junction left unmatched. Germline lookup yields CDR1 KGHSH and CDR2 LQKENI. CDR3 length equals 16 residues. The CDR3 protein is CASSPPGLAGADTQYF. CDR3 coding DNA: TGTGCCAGCTCACCACCGGGACTAGCGGGAGCAGATACGCAGTATTTT.

The CDR3 bases are TGTGCCAGCATGACGGGACATGGCGGCTACGAGCAGTACTTC. The encoded protein is CASMTGHGGYEQYF. The rearrangement uses TRBV2 and TRBJ2-7; a weak D match, TRBD1 (6 bases). This CDR3 has 14 amino acids. Trimming removed 7 bases from V and 3 bases from J, with 16 bases in between. Germline V gene lookup returns CDR1 SNHLY and CDR2 FYNNEI.

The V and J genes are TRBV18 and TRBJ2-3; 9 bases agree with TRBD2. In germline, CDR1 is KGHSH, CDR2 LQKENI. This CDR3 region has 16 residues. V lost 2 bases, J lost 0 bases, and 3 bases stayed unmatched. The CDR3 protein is CASSPVSGRSTDTQYF. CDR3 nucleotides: TGTGCCAGCTCACCAGTGAGCGGGAGGAGCACAGATACGCAGTATTTT.

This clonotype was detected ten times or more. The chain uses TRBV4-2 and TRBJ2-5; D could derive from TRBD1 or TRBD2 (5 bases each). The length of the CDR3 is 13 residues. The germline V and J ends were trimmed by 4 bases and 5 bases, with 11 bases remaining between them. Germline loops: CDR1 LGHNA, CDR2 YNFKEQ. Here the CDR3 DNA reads TGTGCCAGCAGCCTCGACTGGGGGGAGACCCAGTACTTC. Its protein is CASSLDWGETQYF.

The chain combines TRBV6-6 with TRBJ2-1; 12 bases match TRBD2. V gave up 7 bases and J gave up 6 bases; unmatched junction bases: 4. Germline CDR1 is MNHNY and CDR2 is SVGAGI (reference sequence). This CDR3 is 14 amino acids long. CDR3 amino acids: CASILTSGSNEQFF. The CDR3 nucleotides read TGTGCCAGCATCCTGACTAGCGGGAGCAATGAGCAGTTCTTC.

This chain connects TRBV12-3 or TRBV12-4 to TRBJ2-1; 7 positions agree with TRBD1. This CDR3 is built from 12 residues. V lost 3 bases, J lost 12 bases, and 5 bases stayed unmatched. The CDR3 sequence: CASSFDRALQFF. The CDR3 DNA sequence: TGTGCCAGCAGTTTTGACAGGGCGCTGCAGTTCTTC.

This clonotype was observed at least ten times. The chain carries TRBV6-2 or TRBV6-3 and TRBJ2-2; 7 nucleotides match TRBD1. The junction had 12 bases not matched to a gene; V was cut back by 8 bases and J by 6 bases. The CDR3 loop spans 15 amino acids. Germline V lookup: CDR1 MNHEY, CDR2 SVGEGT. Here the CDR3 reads CASVPGTVEAGELFF. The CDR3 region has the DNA TGTGCCAGCGTCCCCGGGACAGTCGAAGCCGGGGAGCTGTTTTTT.

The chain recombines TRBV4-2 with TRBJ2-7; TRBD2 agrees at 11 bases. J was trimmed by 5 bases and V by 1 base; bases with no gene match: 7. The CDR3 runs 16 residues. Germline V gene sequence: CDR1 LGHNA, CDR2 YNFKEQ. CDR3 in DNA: TGTGCCAGCAGCCAAGCCGTAGCGGGGGGGCCCAACGAGCAGTACTTC. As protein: CASSQAVAGGPNEQYF.

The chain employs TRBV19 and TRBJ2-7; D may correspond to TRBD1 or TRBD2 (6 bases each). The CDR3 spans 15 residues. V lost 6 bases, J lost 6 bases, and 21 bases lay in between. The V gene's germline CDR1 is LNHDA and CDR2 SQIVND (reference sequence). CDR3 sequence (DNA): TGTGCCAGTAGCCACTCGGGGGCCCATATGGGCGAGCAGTACTTC. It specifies CASSHSGAHMGEQYF.

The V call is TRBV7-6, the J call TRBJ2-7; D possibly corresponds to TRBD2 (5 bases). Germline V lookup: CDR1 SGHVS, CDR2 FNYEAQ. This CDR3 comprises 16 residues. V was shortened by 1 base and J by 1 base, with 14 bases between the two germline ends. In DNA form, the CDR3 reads TGTGCCAGCAGCTTAGTGACTGGGGAGCAGTCCTACGAGCAGTACTTC. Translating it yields CASSLVTGEQSYEQYF.

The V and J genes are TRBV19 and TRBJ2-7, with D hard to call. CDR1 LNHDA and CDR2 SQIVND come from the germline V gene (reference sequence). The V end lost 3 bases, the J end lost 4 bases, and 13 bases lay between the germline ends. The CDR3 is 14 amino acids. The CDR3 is CASSITDRHYEQYF. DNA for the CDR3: TGTGCCAGTAGTATCACAGACCGCCATTACGAGCAGTACTTC.

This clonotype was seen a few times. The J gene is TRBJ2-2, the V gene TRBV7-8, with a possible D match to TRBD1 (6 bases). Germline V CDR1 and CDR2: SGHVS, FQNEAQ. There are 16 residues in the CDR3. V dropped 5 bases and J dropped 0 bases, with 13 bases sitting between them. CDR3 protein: CASSPTGIANTGELFF. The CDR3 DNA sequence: TGTGCCAGCAGCCCTACAGGGATAGCGAACACCGGGGAGCTGTTTTTT.

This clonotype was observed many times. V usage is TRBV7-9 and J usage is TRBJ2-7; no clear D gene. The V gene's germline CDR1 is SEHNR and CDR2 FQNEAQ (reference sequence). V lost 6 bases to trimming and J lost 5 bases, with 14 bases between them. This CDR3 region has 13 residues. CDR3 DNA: TGTGCCAGCAGACGAGACGAACCGGACGAGCAGTACTTC. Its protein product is CASRRDEPDEQYF.

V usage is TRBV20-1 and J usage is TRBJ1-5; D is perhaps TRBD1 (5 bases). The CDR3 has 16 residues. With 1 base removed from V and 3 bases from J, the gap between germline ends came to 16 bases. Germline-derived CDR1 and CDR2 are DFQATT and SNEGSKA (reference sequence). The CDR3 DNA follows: TGCAGTGCTAGAGTTCAGGGAGAAGGGACCAATCAGCCCCAGCATTTT. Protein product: CSARVQGEGTNQPQHF.

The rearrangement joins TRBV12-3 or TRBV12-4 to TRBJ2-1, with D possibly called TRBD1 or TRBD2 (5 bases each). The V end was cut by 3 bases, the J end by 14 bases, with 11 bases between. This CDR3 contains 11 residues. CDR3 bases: TGTGCCAGCAGTTTTGGGGTGGGGGAGTTCTTC. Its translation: CASSFGVGEFF.

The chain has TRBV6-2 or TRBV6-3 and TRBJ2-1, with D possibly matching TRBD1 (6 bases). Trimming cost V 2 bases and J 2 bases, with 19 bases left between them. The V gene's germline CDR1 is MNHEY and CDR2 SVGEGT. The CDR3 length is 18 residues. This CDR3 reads CASSYRLRPPGAYNEQFF. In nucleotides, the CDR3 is TGTGCCAGCAGTTACCGCCTACGGCCTCCAGGGGCCTACAATGAGCAGTTCTTC.

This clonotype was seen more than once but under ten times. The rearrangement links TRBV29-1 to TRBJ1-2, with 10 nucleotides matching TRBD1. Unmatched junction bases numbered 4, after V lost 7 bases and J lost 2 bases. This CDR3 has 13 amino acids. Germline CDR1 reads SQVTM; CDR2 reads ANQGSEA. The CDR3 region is CSAGTGANYGYTF. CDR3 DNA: TGCAGCGCCGGGACAGGGGCGAACTATGGCTACACCTTC.

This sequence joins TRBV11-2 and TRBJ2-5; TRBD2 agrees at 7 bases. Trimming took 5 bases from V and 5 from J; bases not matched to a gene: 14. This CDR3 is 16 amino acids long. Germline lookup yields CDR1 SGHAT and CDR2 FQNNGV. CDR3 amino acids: CASSALGRGRRETQYF. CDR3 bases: TGTGCCAGCAGCGCATTGGGGAGGGGTCGCCGGGAGACCCAGTACTTC.

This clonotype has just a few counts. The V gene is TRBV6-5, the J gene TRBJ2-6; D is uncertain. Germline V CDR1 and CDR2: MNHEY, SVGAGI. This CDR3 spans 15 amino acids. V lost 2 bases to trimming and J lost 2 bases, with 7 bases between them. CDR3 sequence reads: CASSYEVPGANVLTF. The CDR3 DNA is TGTGCCAGCAGTTACGAGGTTCCTGGGGCCAACGTCCTGACTTTC.

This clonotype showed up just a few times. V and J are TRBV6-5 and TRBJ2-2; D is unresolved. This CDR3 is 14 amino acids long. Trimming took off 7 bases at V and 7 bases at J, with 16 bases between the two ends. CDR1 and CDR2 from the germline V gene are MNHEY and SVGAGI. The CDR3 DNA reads TGTGCCAGCATAGTATCCGAGAAGATCGGGGAGCTGTTTTTT. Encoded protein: CASIVSEKIGELFF.

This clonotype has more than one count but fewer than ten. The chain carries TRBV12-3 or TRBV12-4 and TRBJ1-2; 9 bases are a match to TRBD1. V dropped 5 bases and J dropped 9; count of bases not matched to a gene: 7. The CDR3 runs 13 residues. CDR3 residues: CASSRTGGISYTF. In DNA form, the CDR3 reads TGTGCCAGCAGTCGAACAGGGGGCATAAGCTACACCTTC.

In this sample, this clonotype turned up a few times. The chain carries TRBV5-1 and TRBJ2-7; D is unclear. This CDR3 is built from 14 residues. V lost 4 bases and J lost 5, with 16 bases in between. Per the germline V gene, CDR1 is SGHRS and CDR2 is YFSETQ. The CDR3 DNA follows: TGCGCCAGCAGCGAGATCAGGTCTTTCCACGAGCAGTACTTC. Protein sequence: CASSEIRSFHEQYF.

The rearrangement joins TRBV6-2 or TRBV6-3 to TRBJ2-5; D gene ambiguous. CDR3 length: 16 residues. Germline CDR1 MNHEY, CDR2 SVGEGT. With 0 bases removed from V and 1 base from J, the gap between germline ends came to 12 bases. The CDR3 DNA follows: TGTGCCAGCAGTTACTCGCCTATTCCCCGCCAAGAGACCCAGTACTTC. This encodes CASSYSPIPRQETQYF.

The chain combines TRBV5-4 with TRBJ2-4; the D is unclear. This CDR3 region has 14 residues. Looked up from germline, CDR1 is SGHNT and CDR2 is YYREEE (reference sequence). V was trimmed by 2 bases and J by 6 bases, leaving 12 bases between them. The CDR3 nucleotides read TGTGCCAGCAGCTTTCGGTCCGGCGGAAACATTCAGTACTTC. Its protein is CASSFRSGGNIQYF.

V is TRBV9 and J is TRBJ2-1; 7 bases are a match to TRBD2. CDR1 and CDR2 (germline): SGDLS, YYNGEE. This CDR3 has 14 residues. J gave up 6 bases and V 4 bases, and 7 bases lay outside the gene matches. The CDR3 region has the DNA TGTGCCAGCAGCCCCGGGGGGAGAAGCAATGAGCAGTTCTTC. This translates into CASSPGGRSNEQFF.